This T cell receptor beta chain was sequenced for a study of T cell responses to AZD1222 COVID-19 vaccine. The overall study: Samples with a second dose at about 4 or about 12 weeks were pooled together. Study conclusions and caveats: Spike-specific TCR breadth rose after two AZD1222 doses, and depth rose as well. Nearly half of unique spike-specific TCRs reportedly avoided B.1.351 and B.1.1.7 mutated regions. Spike was spanned by vaccine-associated CD4 TCRs, with dominance at 160-218 and 743-854.

The CDR3 has 13 amino acids. Trimming took off 4 bases at V and 4 bases at J, with 13 bases between the two ends. Germline assignment: CDR1 GTSNPN and CDR2 SVGIG (reference sequence). This clone was observed a few times. The antigen is not known. The repertoire was sequenced with immunoSEQ multiplex PCR; TCRdb's copy has only in-frame clones and lacks some. The data hold 80,000 to 100,000 clones, with approximately 83% observed a single time. The V gene is TRBV30, the J gene TRBJ1-1; possibly TRBD1 for D (5 bases). The origin of this receptor is an adult in good health. The source was peripheral blood, collected on day 0 of AZD1222 vaccination. CDR3 sequence: CAWTRRGGTEAFF. The DNA for the CDR3 is TGTGCCTGGACCCGTCGTGGGGGCACTGAAGCTTTCTTT.